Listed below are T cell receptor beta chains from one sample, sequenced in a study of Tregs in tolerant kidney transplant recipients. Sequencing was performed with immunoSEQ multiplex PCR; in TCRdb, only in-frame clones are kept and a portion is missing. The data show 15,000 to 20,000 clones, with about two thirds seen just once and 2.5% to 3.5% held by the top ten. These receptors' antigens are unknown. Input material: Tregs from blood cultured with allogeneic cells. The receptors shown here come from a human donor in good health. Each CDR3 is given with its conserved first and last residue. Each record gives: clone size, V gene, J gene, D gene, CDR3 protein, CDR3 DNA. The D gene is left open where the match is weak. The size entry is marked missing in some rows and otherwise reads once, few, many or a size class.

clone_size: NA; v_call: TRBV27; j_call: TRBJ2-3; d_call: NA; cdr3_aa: CASSVRGSTDTQYF; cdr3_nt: TGTGCCAGCAGTGTCCGGGGGAGCACAGATACGCAGTATTTT
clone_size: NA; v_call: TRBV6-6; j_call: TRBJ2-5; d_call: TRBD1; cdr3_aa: CASSSLTGEETQYF; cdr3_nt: TGTGCCAGCAGTTCCTTGACAGGGGAAGAGACCCAGTACTTC
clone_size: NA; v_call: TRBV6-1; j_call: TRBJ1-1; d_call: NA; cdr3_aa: CASSKLWNTEAFF; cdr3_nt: TGTGCCAGCAGTAAACTGTGGAACACTGAAGCTTTCTTT
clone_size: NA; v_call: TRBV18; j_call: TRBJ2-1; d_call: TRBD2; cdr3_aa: CASSPRTPRGSSYNEQFF; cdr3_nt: TGTGCCAGCTCACCAAGGACTCCGCGGGGGAGCTCCTACAATGAGCAGTTCTTC
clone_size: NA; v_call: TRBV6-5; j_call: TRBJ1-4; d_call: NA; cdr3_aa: CASSYSMARPREKLFF; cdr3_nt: TGTGCCAGCAGTTACTCGATGGCCAGGCCCCGTGAAAAACTGTTTTTT
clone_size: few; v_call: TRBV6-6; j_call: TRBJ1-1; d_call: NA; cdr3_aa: CASRRTENTEAFF; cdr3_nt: TGTGCCAGCCGCCGTACAGAGAACACTGAAGCTTTCTTT
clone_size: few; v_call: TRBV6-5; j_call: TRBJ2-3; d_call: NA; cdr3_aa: CASRLGAGVTDTQYF; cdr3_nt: TGTGCCAGCAGATTAGGGGCCGGGGTCACAGATACGCAGTATTTT
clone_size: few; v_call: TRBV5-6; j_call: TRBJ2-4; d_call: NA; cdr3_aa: CASSLGQINIQYF; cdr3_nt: TGTGCCAGCAGCTTGGGTCAGATAAACATTCAGTACTTC
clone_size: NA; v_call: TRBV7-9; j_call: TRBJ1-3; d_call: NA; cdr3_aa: CASSLPSRGVTIYF; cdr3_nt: TGTGCCAGCAGCTTACCCTCACGGGGTGTCACCATATATTTT
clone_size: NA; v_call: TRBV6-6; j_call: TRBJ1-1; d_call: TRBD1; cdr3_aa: CASNRGGWTEAFF; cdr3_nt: TGTGCCAGCAACAGGGGCGGATGGACTGAAGCTTTCTTT
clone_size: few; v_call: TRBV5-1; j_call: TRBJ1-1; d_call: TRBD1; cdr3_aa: CASSQTGTGATEAFF; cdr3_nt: TGCGCCAGCAGCCAGACCGGGACAGGGGCTACTGAAGCTTTCTTT
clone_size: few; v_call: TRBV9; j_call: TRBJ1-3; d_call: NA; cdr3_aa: CASSARTGLSGNTIYF; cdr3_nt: TGTGCCAGCAGCGCCCGAACGGGGCTCTCTGGAAACACCATATATTTT
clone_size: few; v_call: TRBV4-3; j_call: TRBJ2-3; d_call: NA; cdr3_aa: CASSQDPGSRTDTQYF; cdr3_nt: TGCGCCAGCAGCCAAGATCCCGGGAGCAGGACAGATACGCAGTATTTT
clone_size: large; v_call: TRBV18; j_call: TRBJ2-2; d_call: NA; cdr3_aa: CASSPRPRGTGELFF; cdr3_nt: TGTGCCAGCTCACCTCGCCCCAGAGGCACCGGGGAGCTGTTTTTT
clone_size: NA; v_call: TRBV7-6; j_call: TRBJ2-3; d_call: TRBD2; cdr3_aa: CASSGTSGSDTQYF; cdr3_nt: TGTGCCAGCAGCGGGACTAGCGGGTCAGATACGCAGTATTTT